This TCR beta chain was documented in a study of blood T cell repertoires in COVID-19. The V segment lost 0 bases and the J segment 3 bases; nucleotides outside the gene matches: 6. Germline CDR1 reads SGHRS; CDR2 reads YFSETQ. CDR3 length: 17 residues. Assay: immunoSEQ multiplex PCR; the TCRdb copy retains only in-frame clones and omits some. Here the sample spans 37,000 or so clones, over 80% being singletons. The J gene is TRBJ2-3, the V gene TRBV5-1; 11 nucleotides match TRBD2. Sequenced input: peripheral blood. The clonotype was recovered from a human donor in a cohort sampled during active COVID-19. The CDR3 protein is CASSLGSSGGATDTQYF. CDR3 DNA sequence: TGCGCCAGCAGCTTGGGAAGTAGCGGGGGGGCAACAGATACGCAGTATTTT.